Listed below are T cell receptor beta chains from one sample, sequenced in a study of T cells after yellow fever vaccination. TCRdb independently ran MiXCR on the 5' RACE reads; one entry per CDR3 protein. The sample has under 600,000 distinct CDR3 sequences, 21% seen once; the top ten hold around 17%. This specimen consisted of PBMCs, obtained approximately 22 days after the first yellow fever vaccination. The receptor source for this set is a man between 18 and 35 years old who received the YFV17D yellow fever vaccine. CDR3s leave out the opening cysteine and the closing phenylalanine or tryptophan. Each record gives: V gene, J gene, clone size, CDR3 protein. A row's size may be missing; if present it is once, few, many or a size class.

>TRBV25-1|TRBJ2-2|few
ASSPPPGGELF
>TRBV7-3|TRBJ2-3|NA
ASSKGAGGPRTDTQY
>TRBV6-5|TRBJ2-3|NA
ASSYIRADTQY
>TRBV28|TRBJ2-2|few
ASRRQGAGTGELF
>TRBV5-4|TRBJ2-1|few
ASSRRDRGNEQF
>TRBV24-1|TRBJ2-5|few
ATSGGEETQY
>TRBV29-1|TRBJ1-2|NA
SVGDINYT
>TRBV5-6|TRBJ1-2|few
ASSLLSGQGYGYT
>TRBV5-1|TRBJ1-1|few
ASSPPGAFLRRV
>TRBV20-1|TRBJ2-3|many
SARAGTDTQY
>TRBV12-3/TRBV12-4|TRBJ2-3|NA
ASSPLGAVTDTQY
>TRBV5-5|TRBJ2-7|NA
ASRGLAVREQY
>TRBV12-3/TRBV12-4|TRBJ1-1|few
ASSPAGAEAF
>TRBV10-3|TRBJ1-1|few
AISDLGQGEAF
>TRBV5-1|TRBJ1-2|few
ASSRSIDRNYGYT
>TRBV5-1|TRBJ2-3|NA
ASSGGDRHAKLDTQY